This T cell receptor (beta chain) was observed in a study of human T cells and chemical hapten exposure. Notes on this clonotype: A much larger clone is a single base away; this may be a read error.

This CDR3 comprises 12 residues. Per germline, CDR1 LNHDA and CDR2 SQIVND (reference sequence). Each CDR3 protein gets one entry after TCRdb re-called the RACE reads with MiXCR. The sample shows tens of thousands of distinct CDR3 sequences, nearly 7.5% of them seen only once. Documented time point: healthy volunteer bleed at 2 weeks. The study extracted total RNA from unfractionated whole blood. Material for sequencing was whole blood. This TCR derives from a human donor in good health. Some clones in this sample may be carry-over from other donors' samples. The chain has TRBV19 and TRBJ1-2, with 11 bases fitting TRBD1. Here the CDR3 DNA reads TGTGCCGGACAGGGGGCATCGGGAGGCTACCCCTTC. Its protein product is CAGQGASGGYPF.